Listed below are T cell receptor beta chains from one sample, sequenced in a study of molecular identifiers for immune sequencing clone quantification. Using its own MiXCR run on the PCR reads, TCRdb lists one record per CDR3 protein. The table lists some 100,000 distinct CDR3 sequences, roughly a third of them singletons. Sequenced material: naive CD8+ T cells from blood, with Jurkat cell RNA spiked in. These receptor sequences come from a human donor in good health. Some libraries in this study had Jurkat cell RNA spiked in. The conserved cysteine and the conserved F or W are not part of the CDR3 here. The order of the fields is V gene, CDR3 length, CDR3 protein.

>TRBV12-3/TRBV12-4|10
ASSLTLAELF
>TRBV6-2/TRBV6-3|11
ASGTALVETQY
>TRBV20-1|6
SASPRT
>TRBV9|10
ASKGIGNEQY
>TRBV27|12
ASSPGAIGEKLF
>TRBV10-3|12
AIKGIYSTDTQY
>TRBV19|13
ANSAAGTGGYTQY
>TRBV13|13
ASSLTGTGDYEQY
>TRBV12-3/TRBV12-4|14
ASSLALAGGPDTQY
>TRBV12-3/TRBV12-4|13
ASSFQGGAAETQY
>TRBV7-9|15
ASSLPSTGGASYEQY
>TRBV20-1|11
SADRTGAYEQY
>TRBV27|12
ASSLWPAEATQY
>TRBV11-2|12
ASSLGETIYEQH
>TRBV7-6|13
ASTLSAGGADTQY
>TRBV9|11
ASSAGSNQPQH
>TRBV9|14
ASSVVLRGRADEQF
>TRBV20-1|18
SARGETGGYKISSGNTIF
>TRBV13|15
ASSPRGTTATNEKLI
>TRBV7-2|13
ASSLRGLSNQPQH
>TRBV4-2|13
ASSQWGTGVFEQY
>TRBV7-2|14
ASSYILPSRGTEAF
>TRBV28|9
ASSFRQPQH
>TRBV9|11
ASSADTNTEAY
>TRBV19|12
ASWSPTGENIQY
>TRBV14|12
ASSNTGTGGEQY
>TRBV3-1|15
ASSQWTGTGLRYEQY
>TRBV6-2/TRBV6-3|13
ASSYTGQGDYEQY
>TRBV3-1|9
ASGGGYEQH
>TRBV15|12
ATVRDKYTDTQY
>TRBV4-3|13
ASSQGRSGSYEQY
>TRBV4-2|13
ASSQGTGNPYEQY
>TRBV29-1|11
SVLIGSNQPQH
>TRBV3-1|13
ASSPSSGSQETQY
>TRBV10-3|14
AISPAGDRGRIDEY
>TRBV28|12
ASSFSRTGNTIY
>TRBV7-2|13
ASREGLAGNYEPY
>TRBV2|12
ASSEGAGYYEQY
>TRBV28|13
ASMGQGPPTDTQY
>TRBV11-2|13
ASSLDGTSAYEQY
>TRBV4-1|11
ASSQVTRDDYT
>TRBV2|9
ASKQGYEQY
>TRBV27|11
ASRGGVNQPQH
>TRBV7-8|13
ASSLSGRSYNEQF
>TRBV10-3|11
AIQTEETGELF
>TRBV7-6|12
ASSEGQENTEAF
>TRBV7-8|12
ASSLSPGRTEAF
>TRBV6-1|11
ASTILFPGEQY
>TRBV6-4|14
ASSDYREGSTGELF
>TRBV11-2|13
ASSSRALGFNEQF
>TRBV27|14
ASSLRPYSGANVPT
>TRBV29-1|9
SVGGDGEQY
>TRBV19|18
ASSISGTPKREPGANVLT
>TRBV27|13
ASSIGLNSNQPQH
>TRBV20-1|12
SASVSSGDYGYT
>TRBV6-6|16
ASSYSFDLDRGKETQY
>TRBV19|13
ASSMGQGSYYEQY
>TRBV7-8|13
ASLPGLPYVNEQF